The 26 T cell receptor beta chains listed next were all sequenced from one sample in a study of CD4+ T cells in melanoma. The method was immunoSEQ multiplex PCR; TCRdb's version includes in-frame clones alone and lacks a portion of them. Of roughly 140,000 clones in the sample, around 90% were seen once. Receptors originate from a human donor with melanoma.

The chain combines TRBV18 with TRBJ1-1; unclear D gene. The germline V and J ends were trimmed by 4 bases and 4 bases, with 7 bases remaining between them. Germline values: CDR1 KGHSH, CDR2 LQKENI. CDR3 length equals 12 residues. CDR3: CASSLPVTEAFF. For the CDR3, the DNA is TGTGCCAGCTCACTACCGGTCACTGAAGCTTTCTTT.

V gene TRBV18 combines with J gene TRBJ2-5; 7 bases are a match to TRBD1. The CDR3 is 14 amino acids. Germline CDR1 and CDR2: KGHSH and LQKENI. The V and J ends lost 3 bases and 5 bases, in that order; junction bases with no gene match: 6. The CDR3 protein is CASSPVRGMETQYF. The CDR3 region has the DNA TGTGCCAGCTCACCCGTCAGGGGGATGGAGACCCAGTACTTC.

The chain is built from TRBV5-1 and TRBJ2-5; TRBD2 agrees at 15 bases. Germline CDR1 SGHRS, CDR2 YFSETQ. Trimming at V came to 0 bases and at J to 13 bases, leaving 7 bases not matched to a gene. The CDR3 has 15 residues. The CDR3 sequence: CASSLGTSGGAFRYF. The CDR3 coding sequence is TGCGCCAGCAGCTTGGGGACTAGCGGGGGGGCCTTTCGGTACTTC.

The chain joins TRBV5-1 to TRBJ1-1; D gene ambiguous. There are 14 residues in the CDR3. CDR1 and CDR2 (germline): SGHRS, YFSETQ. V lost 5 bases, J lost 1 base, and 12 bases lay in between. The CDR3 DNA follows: TGCGCCAGCAGGGCCAGCGTGGCGAACACTGAAGCTTTCTTT. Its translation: CASRASVANTEAFF.

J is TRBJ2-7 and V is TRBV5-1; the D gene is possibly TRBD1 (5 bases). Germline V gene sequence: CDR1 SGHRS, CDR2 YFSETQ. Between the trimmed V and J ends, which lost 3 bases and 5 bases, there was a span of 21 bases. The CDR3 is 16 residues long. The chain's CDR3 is CASSYGVGAGSNEQYF. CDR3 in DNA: TGCGCCAGCAGCTATGGTGTCGGAGCAGGGTCGAACGAGCAGTACTTC.

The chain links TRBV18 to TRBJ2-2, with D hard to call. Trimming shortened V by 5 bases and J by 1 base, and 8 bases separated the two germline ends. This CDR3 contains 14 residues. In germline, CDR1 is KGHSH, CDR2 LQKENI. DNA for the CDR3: TGTGCCAGCTCAAGGGCTGTGAACACCGGGGAGCTGTTTTTT. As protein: CASSRAVNTGELFF.

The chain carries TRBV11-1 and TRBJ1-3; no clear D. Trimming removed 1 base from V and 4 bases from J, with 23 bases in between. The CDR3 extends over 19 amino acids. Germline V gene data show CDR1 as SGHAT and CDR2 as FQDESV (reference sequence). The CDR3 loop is CASSLGQVNGMVFGNTIYF. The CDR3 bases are TGTGCCAGCAGCTTAGGGCAGGTTAATGGGATGGTATTCGGAAACACCATATATTTT.

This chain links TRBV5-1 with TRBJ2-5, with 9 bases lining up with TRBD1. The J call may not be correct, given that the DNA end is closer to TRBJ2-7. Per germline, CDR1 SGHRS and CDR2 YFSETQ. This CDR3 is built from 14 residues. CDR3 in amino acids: CASSSRDRAYEQYF. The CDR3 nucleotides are TGCGCCAGCAGCTCTAGGGACAGGGCCTACGAGCAGTACTTC.

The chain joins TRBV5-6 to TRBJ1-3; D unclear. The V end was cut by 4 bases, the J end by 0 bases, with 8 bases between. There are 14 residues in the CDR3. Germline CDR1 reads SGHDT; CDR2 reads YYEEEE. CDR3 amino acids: CASSSRSSGNTIYF. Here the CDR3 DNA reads TGTGCCAGCAGCAGCAGGAGCTCTGGAAACACCATATATTTT.

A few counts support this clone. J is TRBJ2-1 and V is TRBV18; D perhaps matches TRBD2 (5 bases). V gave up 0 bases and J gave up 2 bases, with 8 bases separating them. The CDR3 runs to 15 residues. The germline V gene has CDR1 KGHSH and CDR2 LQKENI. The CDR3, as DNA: TGTGCCAGCTCACCACCTGAACTAGCCTACAATGAGCAGTTCTTC. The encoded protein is CASSPPELAYNEQFF.

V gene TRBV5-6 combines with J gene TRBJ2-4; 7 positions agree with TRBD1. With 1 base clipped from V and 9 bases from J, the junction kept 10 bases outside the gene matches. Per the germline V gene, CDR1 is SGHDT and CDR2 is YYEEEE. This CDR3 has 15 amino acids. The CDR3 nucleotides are TGTGCCAGCAGCTTGTCTGAACAGGGGTTCGGCATTCAGTACTTC. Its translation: CASSLSEQGFGIQYF.

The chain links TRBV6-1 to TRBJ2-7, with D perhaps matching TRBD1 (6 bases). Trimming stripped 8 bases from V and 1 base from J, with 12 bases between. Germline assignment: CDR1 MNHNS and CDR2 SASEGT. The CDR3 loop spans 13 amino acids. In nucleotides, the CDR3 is TGTGCCAGCGGGAAAGGACAGTCCTACGAGCAGTACTTC. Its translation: CASGKGQSYEQYF.

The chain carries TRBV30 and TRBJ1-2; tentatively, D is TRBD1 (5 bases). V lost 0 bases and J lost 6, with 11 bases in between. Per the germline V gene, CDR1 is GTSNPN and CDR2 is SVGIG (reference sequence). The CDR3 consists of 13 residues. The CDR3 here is CAWSVQGLNGYTF. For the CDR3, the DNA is TGTGCCTGGAGTGTTCAGGGCCTGAATGGCTACACCTTC. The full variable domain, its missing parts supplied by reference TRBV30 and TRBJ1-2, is SQTIHQWPATLVQPVGSPLSLECTVEGTSNPNLYWYRQAAGRGLQLLFYSVGIGQISSEVPQNLSASRPQDRQFILSSKKLLLSDSGFYLCAWSVQGLNGYTFGSGTRLTVV.

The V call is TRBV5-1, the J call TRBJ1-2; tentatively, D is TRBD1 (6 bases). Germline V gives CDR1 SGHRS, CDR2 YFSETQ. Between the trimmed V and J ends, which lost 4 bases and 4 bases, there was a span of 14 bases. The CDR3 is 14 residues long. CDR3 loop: CASSPGVATYGYTF. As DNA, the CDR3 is TGCGCCAGCAGCCCAGGGGTAGCTACCTATGGCTACACCTTC.

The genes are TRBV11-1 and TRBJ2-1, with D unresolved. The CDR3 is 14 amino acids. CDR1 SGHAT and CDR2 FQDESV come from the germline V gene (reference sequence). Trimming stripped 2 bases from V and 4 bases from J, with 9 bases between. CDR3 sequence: CASSLPGLYNEQFF. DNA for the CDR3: TGTGCCAGCAGCTTACCCGGGTTATACAATGAGCAGTTCTTC.

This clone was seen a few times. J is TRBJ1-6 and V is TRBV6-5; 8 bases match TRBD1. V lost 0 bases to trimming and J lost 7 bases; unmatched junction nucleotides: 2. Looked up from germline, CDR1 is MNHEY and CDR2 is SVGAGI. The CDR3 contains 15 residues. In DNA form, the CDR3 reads TGTGCCAGCAGTTACTCAAACAGGGGGAATTCACCCCTCCACTTT. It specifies CASSYSNRGNSPLHF.

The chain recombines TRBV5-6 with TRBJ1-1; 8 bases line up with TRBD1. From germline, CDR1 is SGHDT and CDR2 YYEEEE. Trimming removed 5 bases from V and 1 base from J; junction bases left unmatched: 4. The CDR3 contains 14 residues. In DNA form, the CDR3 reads TGTGCCAGCAGGTCCGGGACAGGGAACACTGAAGCTTTCTTT. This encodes CASRSGTGNTEAFF.

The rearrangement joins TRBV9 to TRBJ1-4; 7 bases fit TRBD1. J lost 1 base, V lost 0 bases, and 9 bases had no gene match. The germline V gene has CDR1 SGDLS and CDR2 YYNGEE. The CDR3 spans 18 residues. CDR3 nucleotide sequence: TGTGCCAGCAGCGTAGGAGGAGGCAGGGGGAGAACTAATGAAAAACTGTTTTTT. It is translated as CASSVGGGRGRTNEKLFF. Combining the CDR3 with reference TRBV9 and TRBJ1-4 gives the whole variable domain DSGVTQTPKHLITATGQRVTLRCSPRSGDLSVYWYQQSLDQGLQFLIQYYNGEERAKGNILERFSAQQFPDLHSELNLSSLELGDSALYFCASSVGGGRGRTNEKLFFGSGTQLSVL.

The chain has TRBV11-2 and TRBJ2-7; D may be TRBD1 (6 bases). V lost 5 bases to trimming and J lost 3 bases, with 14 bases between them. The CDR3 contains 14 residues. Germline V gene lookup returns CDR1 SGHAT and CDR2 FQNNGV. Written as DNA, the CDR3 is TGTGCCAGCAGCGCTGGACAGTTTATCTACGAGCAGTACTTC. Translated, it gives CASSAGQFIYEQYF.

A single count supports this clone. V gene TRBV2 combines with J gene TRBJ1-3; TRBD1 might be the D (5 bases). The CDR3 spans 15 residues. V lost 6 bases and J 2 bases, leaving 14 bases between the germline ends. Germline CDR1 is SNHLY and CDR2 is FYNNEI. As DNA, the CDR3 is TGTGCCAGCAGAGTAGCGGGACTGACTGGAAACACCATATATTTT. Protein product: CASRVAGLTGNTIYF.

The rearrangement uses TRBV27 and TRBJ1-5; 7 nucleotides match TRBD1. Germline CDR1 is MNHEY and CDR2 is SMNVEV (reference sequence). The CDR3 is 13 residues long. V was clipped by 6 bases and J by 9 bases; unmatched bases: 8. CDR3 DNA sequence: TGTGCCAGCAGGCCCTTGTCAGGGGGGCCCCAGCATTTT. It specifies CASRPLSGGPQHF.

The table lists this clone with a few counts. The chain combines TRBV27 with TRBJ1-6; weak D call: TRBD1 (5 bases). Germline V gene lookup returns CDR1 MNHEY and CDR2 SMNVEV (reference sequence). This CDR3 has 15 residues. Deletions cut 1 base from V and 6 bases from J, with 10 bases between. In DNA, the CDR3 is TGTGCCAGCAGTTTATTGGGGGGAGGTAATTCACCCCTCCACTTT. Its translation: CASSLLGGGNSPLHF.

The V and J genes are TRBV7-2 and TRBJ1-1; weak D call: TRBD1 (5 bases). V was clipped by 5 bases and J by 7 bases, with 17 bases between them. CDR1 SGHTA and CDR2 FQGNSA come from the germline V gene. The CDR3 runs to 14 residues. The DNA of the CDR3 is TGTGCCAGCAGCCTAGTGTATGGGGGACTTGAAGCTTTCTTT. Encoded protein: CASSLVYGGLEAFF.

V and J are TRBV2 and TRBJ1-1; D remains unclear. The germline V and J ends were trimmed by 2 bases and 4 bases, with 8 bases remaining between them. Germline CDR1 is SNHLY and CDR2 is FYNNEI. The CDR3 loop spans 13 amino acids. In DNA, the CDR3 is TGTGCCAGCAGTGAACGGAGGGCCACTGAAGCTTTCTTT. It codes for CASSERRATEAFF.

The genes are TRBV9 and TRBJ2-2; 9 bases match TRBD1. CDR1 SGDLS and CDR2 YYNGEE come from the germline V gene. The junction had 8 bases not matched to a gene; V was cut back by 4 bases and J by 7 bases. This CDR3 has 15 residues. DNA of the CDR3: TGTGCCAGCAGCAGCCGGGACAGGGTGATCGGGGAGCTGTTTTTT. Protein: CASSSRDRVIGELFF.

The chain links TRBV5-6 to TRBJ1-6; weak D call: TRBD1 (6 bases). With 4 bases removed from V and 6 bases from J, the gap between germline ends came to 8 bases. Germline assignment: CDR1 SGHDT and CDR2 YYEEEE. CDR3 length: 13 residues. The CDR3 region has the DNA TGTGCCAGCAGCGGGACAACTAATTCACCCCTCCACTTT. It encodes CASSGTTNSPLHF.